This T cell receptor (beta chain) derives from a study of blood T cell repertoires in COVID-19. Using immunoSEQ multiplex PCR, the repertoire was profiled, and TCRdb retains in-frame clones only, with some absent. This table holds around 260,000 clones, around 82% found once. Trimming pared 4 bases from V and 2 bases from J, leaving 9 bases between. Germline values: CDR1 KGHDR, CDR2 SFDVKD. This CDR3 contains 14 residues. Sequenced input: peripheral blood. The sequence derives from a human donor with COVID-19, enrolled during active disease. The donor label of this sample is uncertain. This chain links TRBV24-1 with TRBJ2-3; D unresolved. CDR3 in DNA: TGTGCCACCAGTGAAGCACAGAACACAGATACGCAGTATTTT. Translation: CATSEAQNTDTQYF.